The rows below give T cell receptor beta chains drawn from one sample of a study of tumor-infiltrating lymphocytes in primary liver carcinoma. From the multiplex PCR reads, TCRdb called clonotypes with MiXCR, one entry per CDR3 protein. Of around 120,000 distinct CDR3 sequences listed, around two thirds are singletons. Sequencing was carried out using liver tumor tissue from sampling region 1. Source of these receptors: a woman aged 55-69 years with primary liver carcinoma and hepatitis B virus infection. Both conserved end residues are part of each CDR3. Each record gives: J gene, clone size, D gene, V gene, CDR3 DNA, CDR3 protein. D genes are given only for firm matches. Expanded clones are given a class, and other clones once, few, many or no size at all.

TRBJ2-3	few	-	TRBV5-1	TGCGCCAGCAGCCACGACTCCACAGATACGCAGTATTTT	CASSHDSTDTQYF
TRBJ2-1	-	TRBD1	TRBV11-1	TGTGCCAGCAGCGCCAGGACAGGGAGGTACAATGAGCAGTTCTTC	CASSARTGRYNEQFF
TRBJ2-5	once	-	TRBV11-2	TGTGCCAGCAGCCCTACGGAGACCCAGTACTTC	CASSPTETQYF
TRBJ2-1	many	TRBD2	TRBV28	TGTGCCAGCAGTTTATTAGGAGGGAGGGTCAATGAGCAGTTCTTC	CASSLLGGRVNEQFF
TRBJ2-2	few	-	TRBV6-4	TGTGCCAGCAGCGCCAGCGCCCTTGGTAGCGGGGAGCTGTTTTTT	CASSASALGSGELFF
TRBJ2-7	few	TRBD2	TRBV11-3	TGTACCAGCAGCTTAGGAGCTAGCGGGAGACATCTTCGGACAACCTACGAGCAGTACTTC	CTSSLGASGRHLRTTYEQYF
TRBJ2-5	-	TRBD1	TRBV11-2	TGCGCCAGCAGCCTAGAAGGACAGGCTTTTTTGGAGACCCAGTACTTC	CASSLEGQAFLETQYF
TRBJ2-1	few	-	TRBV5-1	TGCGCCAGCAGCTTGGGGGGGAGTGTCAATGAGCAGTTCTTC	CASSLGGSVNEQFF
TRBJ1-2	many	TRBD1	TRBV29-1	TGCAGCGTTCAACAGGGGGTCGGCTATGGCTACACCTTC	CSVQQGVGYGYTF
TRBJ2-2	-	TRBD2	TRBV5-1	TGCGCCAGCAGTCCGGGAGGGAGAACGAACACCGGGGAGCTGTTTTTT	CASSPGGRTNTGELFF
TRBJ2-2	medium-sized	-	TRBV11-2	TGTGCCAGCAGCTTAGAGCCAGGGGCGCACGGGGAGCTGTTTTTT	CASSLEPGAHGELFF
TRBJ2-1	many	TRBD2	TRBV30	TGTGCCTACGCACTAGCGGGAGCTCGGGATGAGCAGTTCTTC	CAYALAGARDEQFF
TRBJ2-4	many	-	TRBV29-1	TGCAGCGTTGGACAGTCAAACATTCAGTACTTC	CSVGQSNIQYF
TRBJ2-5	-	-	TRBV11-2	TGTGCCAGCAGGGGCCTCACGTACAAAGAGACCCGGTACTTC	CASRGLTYKETRYF
TRBJ2-2	-	TRBD2	TRBV6-2/TRBV6-3	TGTGCCACCGATATTTGGGCGGGAGCGAACACCGGGGAACTGTTTTTT	CATDIWAGANTGELFF
TRBJ1-1	many	TRBD1	TRBV12-3/TRBV12-4	TGTGCCAGCAGTTTAGAAAACAGGGGGCCGAACACTGAAGCTTTCTTT	CASSLENRGPNTEAFF
TRBJ1-5	-	-	TRBV30	TGTGCCTGGAGTGTACAGGGTTGGAGCAATCAGCCCCAGCATTTT	CAWSVQGWSNQPQHF
TRBJ2-1	few	TRBD2	TRBV14	TGTGCCAGCAGCCAAGAGTACGGGACTAGCGTTTCACTCGAGCAGTTCTTC	CASSQEYGTSVSLEQFF
TRBJ2-2	few	TRBD2	TRBV5-1	TGCGCCAGCAGCGTGCCTACTAGCGGGTCGAACACCGGGGAGCTGTTTTTT	CASSVPTSGSNTGELFF
TRBJ2-1	medium-sized	TRBD2	TRBV7-8	TGTGCCAGCAGATACGGGACTAGCGGGACTCATGAGCAGTTCTTC	CASRYGTSGTHEQFF
TRBJ2-1	once	-	TRBV11-2	TGTGTCAGCAGGGATCAGGAGGGCCGGGACAATGAGCAGTTCTTC	CVSRDQEGRDNEQFF
TRBJ2-7	-	-	TRBV11-1	TGTACCAGCAGTTCGACAGGCTTCCTCGACGACGAACAGTACTTC	CTSSSTGFLDDEQYF
TRBJ2-2	-	-	TRBV12-3/TRBV12-4	TGTGCCAACAGCTTAGGGCAGCCGACCGGGGAGCTGTTTTTT	CANSLGQPTGELFF
TRBJ1-4	-	TRBD1	TRBV29-1	TGCAGCGCACAGGGACAGATCCGCGAAAAACTGTTTTTT	CSAQGQIREKLFF
TRBJ2-2	-	-	TRBV6-5	TGTGCCAGCAATAAAATACCGGGCAGCACCGGGGAGCTGTTTTTT	CASNKIPGSTGELFF
TRBJ2-2	few	TRBD2	TRBV28	TGTGCCAGCAGTTCGCTAGCGGGAGGACGACGCGGGGAGCTGTTTTTT	CASSSLAGGRRGELFF
TRBJ1-1	-	-	TRBV4-2	TGTGCCTGCAGCCAAGGGCTAATGAACACTGAAGCTTTCTTT	CACSQGLMNTEAFF
TRBJ2-2	-	TRBD2	TRBV28	TGTGCCAGCGTTAGCGGGAGTCGCACCGGGGAGCTGTTTTTT	CASVSGSRTGELFF
TRBJ1-1	many	-	TRBV12-3/TRBV12-4	TGTGCCAGCAGCACTTCGGACGACACTGAAGCTTTCTTT	CASSTSDDTEAFF
TRBJ2-7	-	-	TRBV6-2/TRBV6-3	TGTGCCAGCAGTCAGGAGGGGTTATCCACCTACGAGCTATACTTC	CASSQEGLSTYELYF
TRBJ2-5	many	TRBD1	TRBV6-1	TGTGCCAGCGACAGGGAAGAAGCGCTCCAAGAGACCCAGTACTTC	CASDREEALQETQYF
TRBJ2-2	-	-	TRBV29-1	TGCAATGTAGTCTTAACCGGGGAGCTGTTTTTT	CNVVLTGELFF
TRBJ2-7	-	TRBD2	TRBV11-2	TGTGATAGCAGCTTAAGGATTAGCGGGAGTGGCGACGAGCAGTACTTC	CDSSLRISGSGDEQYF
TRBJ2-2	many	-	TRBV29-1	TGCAGCGTTGGGAGAGGGGGGGTTCGGTCCAACACCGGGGAGCTGTTTTTT	CSVGRGGVRSNTGELFF
TRBJ2-1	-	-	TRBV29-1	TGCAGCAGAAGGACAGATGAGCAGTTCTTC	CSRRTDEQFF
TRBJ2-7	-	-	TRBV5-1	TGCGCCAGCAGCCCCGGGATCATACAATACGAGCAGTCCTTC	CASSPGIIQYEQSF
TRBJ2-3	medium-sized	-	TRBV11-1	TGCGCCAGCAGCTTAGACTGGGGGTCAGATACGCAGTATTTT	CASSLDWGSDTQYF
TRBJ2-1	many	-	TRBV6-1	TGTGCCAGCAGGCCCACCAGCAATGAGCAGTTCTTC	CASRPTSNEQFF
TRBJ2-2	-	-	TRBV11-2	TGTGCCAGCAGCTCGAGGGGTACGGCCGGGGAGCTGTTTTTT	CASSSRGTAGELFF
TRBJ1-2	many	TRBD1	TRBV6-1	TGTGCCAGCAGCCCAGAAGGGGGCGGGTATGGCTACACCTTC	CASSPEGGGYGYTF
TRBJ1-6	many	-	TRBV10-1	TGCGCCAGCAGTGAGAGACCTAATTCACCCCTCCACTTT	CASSERPNSPLHF
TRBJ2-7	many	TRBD2	TRBV5-4	TGTGCCAGCAGCCCGCCGGGGGGAGCGGGAGTTGACGAGCAGTACTTC	CASSPPGGAGVDEQYF
TRBJ2-1	many	TRBD1	TRBV29-1	TGCAGCGTTGGGGAAGGGGGCTATTCAGGTGAGCAGTTCTTC	CSVGEGGYSGEQFF
TRBJ2-2	-	-	TRBV11-1	TGTGCCAGCAGCTTAGCGCCAGAGTTCGCGAACACTGGGGAGCAGTTTTTT	CASSLAPEFANTGEQFF
TRBJ2-3	-	-	TRBV4-2	TGCGCCAGCAGCCGGACGATAGGAACAGATACGCAGTATTTT	CASSRTIGTDTQYF
TRBJ2-1	-	-	TRBV5-1	TGCGCCAGTGGGACTCTCCAGAACAATGAGCAGTTCTTC	CASGTLQNNEQFF
TRBJ2-4	-	-	TRBV11-2	TGTGCCATCAGCTTGAGTGCACCACTTGGGAACATTCAATACTTC	CAISLSAPLGNIQYF
TRBJ2-5	-	-	TRBV11-2	TGTGCCAGCAGCATAGGGGCCGGCCTCTACGAGCAATACTTC	CASSIGAGLYEQYF
TRBJ1-1	-	-	TRBV5-1	TGCACCACCAGCTTGGCCGCGACGATGAACACTGAAGCTTTCTTT	CTTSLAATMNTEAFF
TRBJ2-1	-	TRBD2	TRBV5-1	TGCACCAGCAGCTTGTGGGGGGAGGGCTACAATGAGCAGTTCTTC	CTSSLWGEGYNEQFF
TRBJ2-2	-	-	TRBV29-1	TGCAGCGTTGTGAGCAAGAACACCGGGGAACTGTTTTTT	CSVVSKNTGELFF
TRBJ1-2	-	-	TRBV11-2	TGTGCCACCAGTCCGGACAGAATCTATGGCTACACCTTC	CATSPDRIYGYTF
TRBJ2-2	-	-	TRBV12-3/TRBV12-4	TGTGCCAGCAGTCCCTCCCCCCGCGCGGGAATCACCTGGGAGCTGTTTTTT	CASSPSPRAGITWELFF
TRBJ1-5	many	TRBD1	TRBV6-5	TGTGCCAGCAGTTGGACAGGGGATCAGCCCCAGCATTTT	CASSWTGDQPQHF
TRBJ1-5	-	TRBD1	TRBV6-6	TGTGCCAGCAGTTTTAGACAGGGCAGCAATCAGCCCCAGCGTTTT	CASSFRQGSNQPQRF
TRBJ1-4	few	-	TRBV19	TGTGCCAGTAGCCCGGGAGGGGAAGGGCGTGAAAAACTGTTTTTT	CASSPGGEGREKLFF
TRBJ1-3	-	-	TRBV7-9	TGTTCCAGCAGCTTACACAGCGGTTCCTCTGGAAACACCATATATTTT	CSSSLHSGSSGNTIYF